Included here is one T cell receptor beta chain sequence, with context. This sample is part of a study of blood T cell repertoires in COVID-19. Study-level information: From the United States, Italy and Spain came samples of acute and convalescent COVID-19. PBMCs, B-cell-depleted T cells, or T cells provided the cDNA or gDNA that made up the material.

In the authors' methods: Scientists estimated how many nucleated cells there were by amplifying reference gene primers. The repertoire was sequenced with immunoSEQ multiplex PCR; TCRdb's copy has only in-frame clones and lacks some. V, J and clone size are taken as reported in that table, and D and trimming were inferred from the DNA itself. The sample contains around 150,000 clones, around 87% of which appear only once. The CDR3 runs to 14 residues. Germline V gene data show CDR1 as SGHVS and CDR2 as FQNEAQ. The ends were cut back, 5 bases at V and 3 bases at J, with 13 bases in the middle. Material for sequencing was peripheral blood. The receptor was isolated from a man aged 45 to 65 with active COVID-19. This sequence joins TRBV7-8 and TRBJ1-2; no clear D gene. CDR3 nucleotide sequence: TGTGCCAGCAGCCAGGCGGAAACTCACTATGGCTACACCTTC. This encodes CASSQAETHYGYTF.